This T cell receptor (beta chain) was captured by sequencing in a study of blood T cell repertoires in COVID-19. Across the study: Sites in the United States, Italy and Spain provided acute and convalescent COVID-19 samples.

Assay: immunoSEQ multiplex PCR; the TCRdb copy retains only in-frame clones and omits some. The table records about 130,000 clones, roughly 90% of them present only once. Unmatched junction bases numbered 8, after V lost 4 bases and J lost 6 bases. The CDR3 runs 16 residues. Germline V lookup: CDR1 MDHEN, CDR2 SYDVKM. This sequence originates from a man in his sixties or seventies with active COVID-19. The sequenced sample consisted of peripheral blood. The V call is TRBV28, the J call TRBJ2-1; TRBD2 agrees at 11 bases. For the CDR3, the DNA is TGTGCCAGCAGTTCCTCTAGCGGGAGGAGGGGCAATGAGCAGTTCTTC. Protein: CASSSSSGRRGNEQFF.